The entry that follows covers one TCR beta chain sequence. The antigen is undetermined. These data come from a study of T cell responses to AZD1222 COVID-19 vaccine. Whole-study results and caveats: Spike-specific TCR breadth and depth were elevated following two AZD1222 doses. As reported, nearly half of all spike-specific TCRs target variant regions that are unmutated.

Sequenced by immunoSEQ multiplex PCR; TCRdb stores in-frame clones only, minus some. Among roughly 190,000 clones listed, approximately 91% were seen once. From germline, CDR1 is KGHSH and CDR2 LQKENI. The CDR3 totals 17 residues. Losses at the gene ends were 2 bases for V and 6 bases for J; bases not matched to a gene: 12. The source of this sequence is an adult who received the AZD1222 COVID-19 vaccine. Source: peripheral blood, taken 28 days after the second AZD1222 dose. This chain joins TRBV18 and TRBJ2-2; 7 bases align to TRBD1. CDR3 amino acids: CASSPTNTGVGSGELFF. The CDR3 bases are TGTGCCAGCTCACCAACGAACACAGGGGTTGGATCCGGGGAGCTGTTTTTT.